This TCR beta chain was obtained from a study of response to subunit inactivated influenza vaccine. Comment on this clonotype: Its antigen is as yet unknown.

Whole-study findings and limits: Only a handful of new T cells, the authors suggested, are recruited with each seasonal influenza vaccination.

In TCRdb, the RT-PCR reads were re-called with MiXCR into one record per CDR3 protein. The data show more than 150,000 distinct CDR3 sequences, about a tenth seen once. The length of the CDR3 is 15 residues. With 0 bases removed from V and 2 bases from J, the gap between germline ends came to 10 bases. The germline V gene encodes CDR1 LNHNV and CDR2 YYDKDF (reference sequence). The TCR was taken from a middle-aged man who received an inactivated influenza vaccine. V and J are TRBV15 and TRBJ2-5; no clear D. The sequencing used non-naive T cells sorted from PBMCs, collected on the day of vaccination. The CDR3 nucleotides are TGTGCCACCAGCAGAGATACGACCGGGCAAGAGACCCAGTACTTC. Amino acid sequence: CATSRDTTGQETQYF.